This entry describes one T cell receptor beta chain. V was trimmed by 1 base and J by 2 bases, leaving 14 bases between them. Germline CDR1 is LNHNV and CDR2 is YYDKDF (reference sequence). There are 17 residues in the CDR3. This sample stems from a study of blood T cell repertoires in COVID-19. The overall study: Collection of acute and convalescent COVID-19 samples took place in the United States, Italy and Spain.

Original analysis: Amplification of reference gene primers provided the estimated nucleated cell counts. The data were produced by immunoSEQ multiplex PCR, yet TCRdb's version contains in-frame clones alone and is incomplete. V and J calls and clone size are as listed in that table; D and trimming were resolved from the DNA. The sample shows approximately 110,000 clones, approximately 80% of them seen only once. This sequence was found in a woman in her sixties or seventies with acute or convalescent COVID-19. The sequencing sample was made of peripheral blood. The chain employs TRBV15 and TRBJ2-2; D is possibly TRBD1 (6 bases). In DNA form, the CDR3 reads TGTGCCACCAGCAGAGGCTCTTTGGACAGAAACACCGGGGAGCTGTTTTTT. It yields the protein CATSRGSLDRNTGELFF.